The 20 T cell receptor beta chains in this list originate from one sample, sequenced in a study of blood T cell repertoires in COVID-19. The data were produced by immunoSEQ multiplex PCR, yet TCRdb's version contains in-frame clones alone and is incomplete. Here the sample spans 250,000 to 300,000 clones, 80% to 85% being singletons. The sequenced material came from peripheral blood. Receptors were obtained from a woman in her sixties or seventies with active or convalescent COVID-19.

This clone has only one observation. J is TRBJ1-2 and V is TRBV9, with 9 nucleotides matching TRBD1. V lost 0 bases to trimming and J lost 3 bases; unmatched junction nucleotides: 3. Germline lookup yields CDR1 SGDLS and CDR2 YYNGEE. CDR3 length: 15 amino acids. The CDR3 coding sequence is TGTGCCAGCAGCGTAGTGGGACAGGGAGACTATGGCTACACCTTC. Protein sequence: CASSVVGQGDYGYTF.

V usage is TRBV28 and J usage is TRBJ2-3; 15 nucleotides line up with TRBD2. CDR1 and CDR2 from the germline V gene are MDHEN and SYDVKM. The V segment lost 10 bases and the J segment 2 bases; nucleotides outside the gene matches: 7. The CDR3 extends over 16 amino acids. CDR3 bases: TGTGCCACCGGGACTAGCGGGGGGTGGATCACAGATACGCAGTATTTT. Its protein product is CATGTSGGWITDTQYF.

The chain recombines TRBV2 with TRBJ2-3, with a tentative D call TRBD2 (5 bases). The ends were cut back, 8 bases at V and 5 bases at J, with 11 bases in the middle. Germline CDR1 SNHLY, CDR2 FYNNEI. The CDR3 length is 12 residues. The CDR3 bases are TGTGCCAGCTCTAAAACTAGAGATACGCAGTATTTT. The encoded protein is CASSKTRDTQYF.

The V and J genes are TRBV6-6 and TRBJ1-2, with D possibly being TRBD1 (5 bases). The CDR3 covers 15 residues. The V and J ends lost 1 base and 2 bases respectively, with 11 bases between them. Per the germline V gene, CDR1 is MNHNY and CDR2 is SVGAGI (reference sequence). The CDR3 nucleotides are TGTGCCAGCAGTTACTACGGGACTGACAACTATGGCTACACCTTC. This encodes CASSYYGTDNYGYTF.

This clone was seen a few times. The CDR3 nucleotides are TGTGCCAGCAGTCTCCATAGCAGGGAGGAAACTTTCTTT. It encodes CASSLHSREETFF. The genes are TRBV2 and TRBJ1-1, with D possibly matching TRBD1 (5 bases). CDR1 and CDR2 (germline): SNHLY, FYNNEI. CDR3 length: 13 amino acids. Between the trimmed V and J ends, which lost 5 bases and 12 bases, there was a span of 19 bases.

The chain has TRBV12-3 or TRBV12-4 and TRBJ1-4; D is uncertain. The CDR3 has 12 amino acids. V lost 3 bases to trimming and J lost 11 bases, with 10 bases between them. The CDR3 reads CASSFVGFKLFF. The CDR3 DNA reads as TGTGCCAGCAGTTTCGTGGGCTTCAAACTGTTTTTT.

This clone was picked up one time. This chain uses TRBV27 with TRBJ1-4; D unresolved. The CDR3 has 15 residues. Germline V gene data show CDR1 as MNHEY and CDR2 as SMNVEV (reference sequence). Trimming took 4 bases from V and 3 from J, leaving 12 bases between them. The CDR3 region has the DNA TGTGCCAGCAGTTCCCGACATCGACCTAATGAAAAACTGTTTTTT. It yields the protein CASSSRHRPNEKLFF. The whole variable domain, filled in from reference TRBV27 and TRBJ1-4, reads EAQVTQNPRYLITVTGKKLTVTCSQNMNHEYMSWYRQDPGLGLRQIYYSMNVEVTDKGDVPEGYKVSRKEKRNFPLILESPSPNQTSLYFCASSSRHRPNEKLFFGSGTQLSVL.

The chain has TRBV27 and TRBJ1-4; D is undetermined. The CDR3 spans 13 residues. Trimming shortened V by 2 bases and J by 8 bases, and 9 bases separated the two germline ends. Germline lookup yields CDR1 MNHEY and CDR2 SMNVEV (reference sequence). As DNA, the CDR3 is TGTGCCAGCAGTTTAGGAGCCCCAGAAAAACTGTTTTTT. Its translation: CASSLGAPEKLFF.

This clone was recorded a few times. The J gene is TRBJ1-2, the V gene TRBV7-9; D remains ambiguous. With 4 bases removed from V and 7 bases from J, the gap between germline ends came to 13 bases. CDR3 size: 13 residues. The germline V gene has CDR1 SEHNR and CDR2 FQNEAQ (reference sequence). The CDR3 nucleotides are TGTGCCAGCAGCTACGGGGAAGGCTTTGGCTACACCTTC. This translates into CASSYGEGFGYTF.

The chain carries TRBV5-4 and TRBJ2-3, with 8 nucleotides matching TRBD2. Germline-derived CDR1 and CDR2 are SGHNT and YYREEE (reference sequence). V lost 1 base, J lost 3 bases, and 10 bases stayed unmatched. The CDR3 has 17 residues. CDR3 DNA: TGTGCCAGCAGCTTGAGAGGTTTCGGGGGGGCTACAGATACGCAGTATTTT. Amino acid sequence: CASSLRGFGGATDTQYF. The complete variable domain, with remaining parts taken from reference TRBV5-4 and TRBJ2-3, reads ETGVTQSPTHLIKTRGQQVTLRCSSQSGHNTVSWYQQALGQGPQFIFQYYREEENGRGNFPPRFSGLQFPNYSSELNVNALELDDSALYLCASSLRGFGGATDTQYFGPGTRLTVL.

This chain links TRBV11-3 with TRBJ2-1, with 9 bases that match TRBD2. CDR3 size: 15 residues. Germline trimming cut 4 bases from V and 5 bases from J; bases unmatched to any gene: 6. Germline V gives CDR1 SGHNT, CDR2 YENEEA. Here the CDR3 reads CASSYSGGPNNEQFF. In DNA, the CDR3 is TGTGCCAGCAGCTATAGCGGGGGCCCTAACAATGAGCAGTTCTTC. The complete variable domain, with remaining parts taken from reference TRBV11-3 and TRBJ2-1, reads EAGVVQSPRYKIIEKKQPVAFWCNPISGHNTLYWYLQNLGQGPELLIRYENEEAVDDSQLPKDRFSAERLKGVDSTLKIQPAELGDSAVYLCASSYSGGPNNEQFFGPGTRLTVL.

This chain connects TRBV7-9 to TRBJ1-2; 8 nucleotides align to TRBD1. The CDR3 runs to 15 residues. V dropped 5 bases and J dropped 6; count of bases not matched to a gene: 11. The V gene's germline CDR1 is SEHNR and CDR2 FQNEAQ (reference sequence). In nucleotides, the CDR3 is TGTGCCAGCAGCCCCCCAGGGGGCGGGCTAGATGGCTACACCTTC. Translating it yields CASSPPGGGLDGYTF.

The V gene is TRBV7-8, the J gene TRBJ1-5, with D maybe TRBD1 (6 bases). Germline V gene lookup returns CDR1 SGHVS and CDR2 FQNEAQ. The CDR3 is 20 residues long. V lost 5 bases and J 4 bases, leaving 30 bases between the germline ends. The chain's CDR3 is CASSRLPYPELDRNNQPQHF. Here the CDR3 DNA reads TGTGCCAGCAGCCGCCTCCCTTACCCAGAGCTTGACAGGAATAATCAGCCCCAGCATTTT.

V is TRBV7-2 and J is TRBJ2-1; D might be TRBD2 (7 bases). The CDR3 runs to 17 residues. Trimming pared 4 bases from V and 1 base from J, leaving 17 bases between. CDR1 SGHTA and CDR2 FQGNSA come from the germline V gene. The CDR3 loop is CASSSREGGPSYNEQFF. For the CDR3, the DNA is TGTGCCAGCAGCTCAAGGGAGGGGGGGCCATCCTACAATGAGCAGTTCTTC.

The chain joins TRBV29-1 to TRBJ1-3; 8 bases align to TRBD1. The J segment lost 5 bases and the V segment lost 7 bases, leaving 1 base of the junction unmatched. Germline lookup yields CDR1 SQVTM and CDR2 ANQGSEA. The CDR3 covers 11 residues. This CDR3 reads CSGDRRNTIYF. CDR3 DNA: TGCAGCGGGGACAGGCGAAACACCATATATTTT.

The chain couples TRBV5-1 to TRBJ2-1, with D possibly matching TRBD2 (6 bases). Trimming took 0 bases from V and 6 from J, leaving 19 bases between them. Germline loops: CDR1 SGHRS, CDR2 YFSETQ. The CDR3 is 17 residues long. The CDR3 bases are TGCGCCAGCAGCTTGGGATTAGCGGTCCTCAGAGCCAATGAGCAGTTCTTC. Protein sequence: CASSLGLAVLRANEQFF.

The chain joins TRBV5-1 to TRBJ1-2; D is unresolved. This CDR3 has 12 residues. Deletions cut 4 bases from V and 8 bases from J, with 12 bases between. The germline gives CDR1 SGHRS, CDR2 YFSETQ. DNA of the CDR3: TGCGCCAGCAGCGGAAATACGGGGGGCTACACCTTC. Translated: CASSGNTGGYTF.

V is TRBV6-2 or TRBV6-3 and J is TRBJ2-7, with D uncertain. The CDR3 is 12 residues long. In germline, CDR1 is MNHEY, CDR2 SVGEGT. V was clipped by 0 bases and J by 7 bases, with 7 bases between them. This chain's CDR3 is CASSYSQYEQYF. In DNA, the CDR3 is TGTGCCAGCAGTTACTCCCAGTATGAGCAGTACTTC.

The chain has TRBV9 and TRBJ2-7; 7 nucleotides align to TRBD1. This CDR3 is 15 amino acids long. In germline, CDR1 is SGDLS, CDR2 YYNGEE. V gave up 4 bases and J gave up 1 base; unmatched junction bases: 8. CDR3 protein: CASSSGGGGSYEQYF. CDR3 DNA: TGTGCCAGCAGCTCAGGGGGTGGGGGATCCTACGAGCAGTACTTC.

This clone came up a few times. The chain carries TRBV10-1 and TRBJ2-1, with a possible D match to TRBD1 (6 bases). CDR3 length equals 13 residues. Per the germline V gene, CDR1 is WNHNN and CDR2 is SYGVQD (reference sequence). Trimming left V 6 bases short and J 9 bases short, with 15 bases between. The CDR3 protein is CASSWGPTGEQFF. CDR3 nucleotides: TGCGCCAGCAGCTGGGGGCCTACGGGTGAGCAGTTCTTC.